The 9 T cell receptor beta chains below all came from one sample that was sequenced in a study of shared clonotypes between healthy human individuals. The protocol was immunoSEQ multiplex PCR, while the TCRdb copy is restricted to in-frame clones and leaves out a portion. The sample includes fewer than 1 million clones, about 96% of them seen just once. Naive CD8 cells lacked CD45RO, underwent positive selection for CCR7 and left out terminally differentiated effector memory CD45RA+ cells. The sample consisted of naive CD8+ T cells sorted from blood. The receptors derive from a man aged 30-40 years in good health.

The rearrangement uses TRBV6-5 and TRBJ2-5; TRBD2 aligns across 8 bases. This CDR3 region has 15 residues. Germline loops: CDR1 MNHEY, CDR2 SVGAGI. J lost 4 bases, V lost 2 bases, and 6 bases had no gene match. CDR3 loop: CASSYPGSGGETQYF. Here the CDR3 DNA reads TGTGCCAGCAGTTACCCTGGGAGCGGGGGAGAGACCCAGTACTTC.

The CDR3: CASSRLAGGITQETQYF. The CDR3 DNA is TGTGCCAGCAGCCGACTAGCGGGAGGCATAACACAAGAGACCCAGTACTTC. V usage is TRBV7-9 and J usage is TRBJ2-5, with 13 bases matching TRBD2. Trimming at V came to 5 bases and at J to 2 bases, leaving 8 bases not matched to a gene. In germline, CDR1 is SEHNR, CDR2 FQNEAQ (reference sequence). The CDR3 extends over 17 amino acids.

This clone occurred once. The J gene is TRBJ1-1, the V gene TRBV12-2. TRBV12-2 is a recognized pseudogene. The CDR3 has 15 amino acids. CDR3 DNA: TGTGCAAGTCGCTTATCTCCCATCTTGAGGACTGAAGCTTTCTTT. It codes for CASRLSPILRTEAFF.

The V call is TRBV28, the J call TRBJ1-1; TRBD1 is a possible D gene (6 bases). V lost 5 bases and J lost 2, with 12 bases in between. Germline CDR1 reads MDHEN; CDR2 reads SYDVKM. This CDR3 region has 14 residues. The CDR3 is CASSGDRPNTEAFF. DNA for the CDR3: TGTGCCAGCAGTGGAGACAGGCCCAACACTGAAGCTTTCTTT.

The chain is built from TRBV9 and TRBJ2-1, with D hard to call. Germline V gene data show CDR1 as SGDLS and CDR2 as YYNGEE. V was cut by 1 base and J by 0 bases, with 11 bases left in between. This CDR3 is 16 amino acids long. CDR3 in DNA: TGTGCCAGCAGCGTACGAGGCTGGAGCTCCTACAATGAGCAGTTCTTC. Translation: CASSVRGWSSYNEQFF.

The genes are TRBV5-8 and TRBJ2-3; TRBD2 matches at 10 bases. The junction had 3 bases not matched to a gene; V was cut back by 0 bases and J by 5 bases. CDR1 and CDR2 from the germline V gene are SGHTS and YDEGEE. CDR3 length: 15 residues. The CDR3 loop reads CASSLGTSGGDTQYF. The CDR3 coding sequence is TGTGCCAGCAGCTTGGGGACTAGCGGAGGAGATACGCAGTATTTT.

This chain links TRBV18 with TRBJ1-2; no firm D call. In germline, CDR1 is KGHSH, CDR2 LQKENI. The CDR3 is 14 amino acids. The V and J ends lost 4 bases and 4 bases respectively, with 13 bases between them. The CDR3 DNA follows: TGTGCCAGCTCACGACCAACGGAGGTCTATGGCTACACCTTC. Translation: CASSRPTEVYGYTF.

The J gene is TRBJ2-1, the V gene TRBV7-8; tentative D call: TRBD2 (6 bases). V dropped 5 bases and J dropped 2 bases, with 16 bases sitting between them. Germline V gene lookup returns CDR1 SGHVS and CDR2 FQNEAQ. This CDR3 comprises 16 residues. CDR3 sequence: CASSGAAGRTYNEQFF. DNA for the CDR3: TGTGCCAGCAGCGGGGCCGCGGGACGGACCTACAATGAGCAGTTCTTC.

The chain recombines TRBV30 with TRBJ1-3; 7 nucleotides match TRBD1. This CDR3 spans 13 amino acids. V lost 5 bases, J lost 1 base, and 2 bases stayed unmatched. CDR1 GTSNPN and CDR2 SVGIG come from the germline V gene (reference sequence). The CDR3 loop is CAWDRESGNTIYF. Written as DNA, the CDR3 is TGTGCCTGGGACAGGGAATCTGGAAACACCATATATTTT.